What follows is one T cell receptor (beta chain) and its context. As yet, its antigen is unknown. Libraries were prepared by immunoSEQ multiplex PCR; TCRdb keeps only in-frame clonotypes and omits some of them. Of roughly 99,000 clones listed, approximately 89% were seen once; the top ten hold less than 25%. The CDR3 runs to 14 residues. Per the germline V gene, CDR1 is SQVTM and CDR2 is ANQGSEA. J was trimmed by 4 bases and V by 1 base; bases with no gene match: 3. These data come from a study of T cell responses to AZD1222 COVID-19 vaccine. Findings of the study overall: Repertoires were obtained solely post-peak T cell response. Seropositive AZD1222 recipients at baseline numbered only five or six. Spike-wide coverage was observed for vaccine-associated CD4 TCRs, with dominant responses at 160-218 and 743-854.

The sample in question was peripheral blood, obtained on day 0 of AZD1222 vaccination. The V and J genes are TRBV29-1 and TRBJ2-1, with TRBD2 identical over 8 bases. This sequence originates from an adult in good health. The CDR3 coding sequence is TGCAGCGTTGAAGGAGCGGGGGATTACAATGAGCAGTTCTTC. Its protein product is CSVEGAGDYNEQFF.